Each of the 15 T cell receptor beta chains below was sequenced from the same sample in a study of early T cells in non-severe SARS-CoV-2 infection. One entry per CDR3 protein, called by TCRdb with MiXCR from the 5' RACE reads. The data contain approximately 48,000 distinct CDR3 sequences, 9.3% of them singletons. Sample: whole blood. The origin of the receptors is an adult who was a healthcare worker with PCR-confirmed SARS-CoV-2 infection or an uninfected control (not recorded which).

Ten or more counts support this clonotype. The CDR3 DNA reads TGTGCCAGCAGCTTACGAGGCGACTCTGGAAACACCATATATTTT. Translated: CASSLRGDSGNTIYF. The chain is built from TRBV7-2 and TRBJ1-3, with D unclear. Trimming cost V 2 bases and J 0 bases, with 8 bases left between them. Germline CDR1 and CDR2: SGHTA and FQGNSA. The CDR3 has 15 amino acids.

This clonotype was detected ten times or more. This chain joins TRBV29-1 and TRBJ2-5; 8 bases are shared with TRBD1. Germline V gene lookup returns CDR1 SQVTM and CDR2 ANQGSEA. V lost 7 bases and J lost 6; bases outside the gene matches: 7. This CDR3 has 12 amino acids. CDR3 sequence (DNA): TGCAGCGCCGACAGGGGAGCGCAGACCCAGTACTTC. Its translation is CSADRGAQTQYF.

This clonotype was observed many times. At one boundary the junction diverges from the germline segment, which might be a read error. The chain is built from TRBV7-2 and TRBJ2-5; D gene ambiguous. Per germline, CDR1 SGHTA and CDR2 FQGNSA. The CDR3 length is 15 residues. The CDR3 DNA follows: TGTGCCAGCAGCTTAGGACTTCTTTTCCAAGAGGCCCAGTACTTC. Encoded protein: CASSLGLLFQEAQYF.

This clonotype was counted only a few times. The chain is built from TRBV12-3 or TRBV12-4 and TRBJ2-2, with 11 bases identical to TRBD2. The CDR3 contains 15 residues. Unmatched junction bases numbered 2, after V lost 4 bases and J lost 4 bases. This CDR3 reads CASSYSGRGTGELFF. The CDR3 nucleotides are TGTGCCAGCAGTTATAGCGGGAGGGGCACCGGGGAGCTGTTTTTT.

This chain joins TRBV28 and TRBJ2-5; unclear D gene. The CDR3 contains 10 residues. CDR1 MDHEN and CDR2 SYDVKM come from the germline V gene. V was clipped by 7 bases and J by 4 bases, with 4 bases between them. This CDR3 reads CASNGETQYF. CDR3 in DNA: TGTGCCAGCAACGGAGAGACCCAGTACTTC.

This clonotype was observed many times. The V call is TRBV27, the J call TRBJ2-6; the D is unclear. V dropped 3 bases and J dropped 1 base, with 13 bases sitting between them. Germline assignment: CDR1 MNHEY and CDR2 SMNVEV (reference sequence). The CDR3 totals 17 residues. CDR3 residues: CASSFSHRPSGANVLTF. The CDR3 region has the DNA TGTGCCAGCAGTTTCTCTCATAGGCCATCTGGGGCCAACGTCCTGACTTTC.

There are many counts of this clonotype. The chain is built from TRBV7-2 and TRBJ2-1; D not certain. This CDR3 is built from 14 residues. Germline V gene data show CDR1 as SGHTA and CDR2 as FQGNSA. Trimming left V 1 base short and J 7 bases short, with 11 bases between. The CDR3 region is CASSLVSSLNEQFF. The CDR3, as DNA: TGTGCCAGCAGCTTAGTGAGTAGCCTGAATGAGCAGTTCTTC.

This clonotype was seen a handful of times. The chain has TRBV29-1 and TRBJ2-5; 12 bases are a match to TRBD2. Germline V gives CDR1 SQVTM, CDR2 ANQGSEA. CDR3 size: 13 residues. With V trimmed by 5 bases and J by 7 bases, 5 bases remained unmatched. In DNA form, the CDR3 reads TGCAGCGTTAGACTAGCGGGAGTTGCGACCCAGTACTTC. Protein product: CSVRLAGVATQYF. The variable domain in full, completed from reference TRBV29-1 and TRBJ2-5, reads SAVISQKPSRDICQRGTSLTIQCQVDSQVTMMFWYRQQPGQSLTLIATANQGSEATYESGFVIDKFPISRPNLTFSTLTVSNMSPEDSSIYLCSVRLAGVATQYFGPGTRLLVL.

The gene calls are TRBV28 and TRBJ2-5; a possible D gene is TRBD2 (6 bases). V gave up 5 bases and J gave up 1 base, with 11 bases separating them. The CDR3 length is 14 residues. The germline V gene encodes CDR1 MDHEN and CDR2 SYDVKM. For the CDR3, the DNA is TGTGCCAGCAGTGTCGGGAGCCGCCAAGAGACCCAGTACTTC. Its translation: CASSVGSRQETQYF. The whole variable domain, remainder taken from reference TRBV28 and TRBJ2-5, is DVKVTQSSRYLVKRTGEKVFLECVQDMDHENMFWYRQDPGLGLRLIYFSYDVKMKEKGDIPEGYSVSREKKERFSLILESASTNQTSMYLCASSVGSRQETQYFGPGTRLLVL.

In regard to this clonotype: A single base separates this from a much larger clone, so it may be a read error. The V and J genes are TRBV20-1 and TRBJ2-1, with D unclear. Germline CDR1 is DFQATT and CDR2 is SNEGSKA (reference sequence). The CDR3 has 13 amino acids. DNA for the CDR3: TGCAGAGGCGAACCAAGCTCCTACAATGAGCAGTTCTTC. It yields the protein CRGEPSSYNEQFF.

The gene calls are TRBV5-4 and TRBJ2-3; D may correspond to TRBD1 or TRBD2 (5 bases each). V lost 3 bases, J lost 6 bases, and 14 bases lay in between. The CDR3 runs 14 residues. CDR1 is SGHNT and CDR2 is YYREEE in the germline V gene (reference sequence). Here the CDR3 DNA reads TGTGCCAGCAGCTCAGGGACCGTAGGGGATACGCAGTATTTT. This codes for CASSSGTVGDTQYF.

This clonotype was recorded many times. The chain carries TRBV10-3 and TRBJ2-7; 10 bases are shared with TRBD1. The V gene's germline CDR1 is ENHRY and CDR2 SYGVKD. The CDR3 contains 12 residues. V was clipped by 9 bases and J by 2 bases; unmatched bases: 1. CDR3 DNA sequence: TGTGCCATTGGACAGGGGGCCTACGAGCAGTACTTC. This encodes CAIGQGAYEQYF.

This clonotype was observed a few times. CDR3 nucleotides: TGTGCCAGCTCACCACCCCGACAGGGGAAGTGGACCGGGGAGCTGTTTTTT. This translates into CASSPPRQGKWTGELFF. The rearrangement joins TRBV18 to TRBJ2-2, with TRBD1 matching 8 bases. Per the germline V gene, CDR1 is KGHSH and CDR2 is LQKENI. The CDR3 has 17 residues. V lost 0 bases and J lost 5; bases outside the gene matches: 8.

In its sample, this clonotype was seen a few times. The chain has TRBV9 and TRBJ2-3; tentative D call: TRBD1 (6 bases). CDR3 length equals 13 residues. Germline values: CDR1 SGDLS, CDR2 YYNGEE. V was cut by 3 bases and J by 2 bases, with 7 bases left in between. The CDR3 region is CASSAGDTDTQYF. CDR3 bases: TGTGCCAGCAGCGCAGGGGACACAGATACGCAGTATTTT.

There are many counts of this clonotype. The chain uses TRBV9 and TRBJ2-2; D may be TRBD1 (6 bases). V shed 0 bases and J shed 4 bases, with 10 bases lying between them. From germline, CDR1 is SGDLS and CDR2 YYNGEE. This CDR3 has 15 amino acids. CDR3 region: CASSVAGHGTGELFF. CDR3 in DNA: TGTGCCAGCAGCGTAGCGGGACATGGCACCGGGGAGCTGTTTTTT.